The sequence of this TCR beta chain was determined in a study of OX40 agonist ivuxolimab in advanced cancers. The study sampled blood at baseline, cycle 4 day 1, and cycle 7 day 1. A remark on this clone: Its specificity is not known.

Study-level findings and limits: By week 6 at 0.1 to 3.0 mg/kg, blood CD4+ and CD8+ T cells had expanded clonally.

The protocol was immunoSEQ multiplex PCR, while the TCRdb copy is restricted to in-frame clones and leaves out a portion. The table shows some 70,000 clones, with around four fifths occurring only once. Germline V gives CDR1 MGHRA, CDR2 YSYEKL. This CDR3 region has 14 residues. After removal of 5 bases from V and 7 bases from J, the junction contained 7 bases not matched to a gene. The chain is built from TRBV4-1 and TRBJ2-7, with 11 nucleotides matching TRBD2. The sample in question was CD4+ or CD8+ T cells sorted from blood, obtained in a trial of the OX40 agonist ivuxolimab. This TCR was sampled from an adult with an advanced solid tumor such as melanoma, head and neck, liver or kidney cancer. The CDR3 region has the DNA TGCGCCAGCAGCAAACTAGCGGGAGAGTATGAGCAGTACTTC. It specifies CASSKLAGEYEQYF.